Listed here are 19 T cell receptor beta chains from one sample, sequenced in a study of blood T cells in healthy people across ages. Alongside a J-beta primer mix, a sample-barcoded 5' primer served in a second PCR lasting roughly 6 to 11 cycles. TCRdb re-analysed the 5' RACE reads in MiXCR, keeping a single row per CDR3 protein. The table lists 1,100,000 or so distinct CDR3 sequences, more than 40% of them singletons, with approximately 17% in the top ten. Material: blood. These TCRs come from a woman aged 55-69 years in good health.

The chain combines TRBV12-3 or TRBV12-4 with TRBJ2-5, with D perhaps being TRBD1 or TRBD2 (5 bases each). V gave up 4 bases and J gave up 4 bases, with 19 bases separating them. The CDR3 consists of 16 residues. For the CDR3, the DNA is TGTGCCAGCAGTTGGGGCTCTGGACTTGCACCAGAGACCCAGTACTTC. Translated, it gives CASSWGSGLAPETQYF.

The V gene is TRBV25-1, the J gene TRBJ2-5, with D maybe TRBD2 (6 bases). Germline V gene data show CDR1 as MGHDK and CDR2 as SYGVNS. This CDR3 is 15 amino acids long. Deletions cut 6 bases from V and 11 bases from J, with 25 bases between. CDR3 sequence reads: CASRTGGRTFNEQYF. DNA for the CDR3: TGTGCCAGCAGGACCGGAGGGAGAACCTTCAATGAGCAGTACTTC.

This clonotype was picked up a small number of times. V usage is TRBV4-1 and J usage is TRBJ2-1; 12 bases are shared with TRBD2. This CDR3 has 15 residues. The germline V gene encodes CDR1 MGHRA and CDR2 YSYEKL. Trimming removed 5 bases from V and 10 bases from J; junction bases left unmatched: 9. CDR3 sequence (DNA): TGCGCCAGCAGCTACTGGCTAGCGGGAGGGAAAGAGCAGTTCTTC. This encodes CASSYWLAGGKEQFF.

The chain joins TRBV3-1 to TRBJ2-1; 9 bases agree with TRBD2. Unmatched junction bases numbered 2, after V lost 0 bases and J lost 2 bases. This CDR3 region has 16 residues. CDR1 LGHDT and CDR2 YNNKEL come from the germline V gene (reference sequence). The CDR3 loop reads CASSQDPSGTYNEQFF. The CDR3 DNA sequence: TGTGCCAGCAGCCAAGATCCTAGCGGGACCTACAATGAGCAGTTCTTC.

The chain links TRBV20-1 to TRBJ2-3, with 9 bases fitting TRBD2. CDR3 length: 16 residues. CDR1 DFQATT and CDR2 SNEGSKA come from the germline V gene (reference sequence). Losses at the gene ends were 0 bases for V and 4 bases for J; bases not matched to a gene: 8. As DNA, the CDR3 is TGCAGTGCTAGAGACCCCAACGGCGGGGGGGCAGATACGCAGTATTTT. This sequence encodes CSARDPNGGGADTQYF.

This clonotype has just a few counts. The chain recombines TRBV7-3 with TRBJ2-7; D is uncertain. Trimming stripped 5 bases from V and 0 bases from J, with 11 bases between. Germline-derived CDR1 and CDR2 are SGHTA and FQGTGA. This CDR3 is built from 14 residues. CDR3 sequence: CASSPAPSSYEQYF. For the CDR3, the DNA is TGTGCCAGCAGCCCTGCCCCGAGCTCCTACGAGCAGTACTTC.

V gene TRBV5-5 combines with J gene TRBJ1-2; D might be TRBD1 (5 bases). Looked up from germline, CDR1 is SGHKS and CDR2 is YYEKEE (reference sequence). This CDR3 has 16 residues. Trimming took 4 bases from V and 1 from J, leaving 17 bases between them. The CDR3 coding sequence is TGTGCCAGCAGCCCCACCCCCGCGGGGGTTAACTATGGCTACACCTTC. Residues: CASSPTPAGVNYGYTF.

V gene TRBV29-1 combines with J gene TRBJ1-1, with D unresolved. Germline V gives CDR1 SQVTM, CDR2 ANQGSEA. V was cut by 5 bases and J by 3 bases, with 19 bases left in between. The CDR3 is 15 amino acids. CDR3 in DNA: TGCAGCGTTCCCAGGCGAAAGGGATCTCACACTGAAGCTTTCTTT. Amino acid sequence: CSVPRRKGSHTEAFF.

The chain is built from TRBV7-7 and TRBJ2-5, with D tentatively TRBD2 (6 bases). This CDR3 is built from 17 residues. Trimming cost V 2 bases and J 2 bases, with 18 bases left between them. Germline CDR1 reads SSHAT; CDR2 reads FNYEAQ (reference sequence). This chain's CDR3 is CASSLRLGLANQETQYF. The CDR3 coding sequence is TGTGCCAGCAGCTTAAGGCTAGGGCTAGCGAATCAAGAGACCCAGTACTTC.

V and J are TRBV4-2 and TRBJ1-4; D gene unclear. This CDR3 region has 15 residues. Germline V lookup: CDR1 LGHNA, CDR2 YNFKEQ. The germline V and J ends were trimmed by 0 bases and 4 bases, with 9 bases remaining between them. This CDR3 reads CASSQDVGLNEKLFF. DNA of the CDR3: TGTGCCAGCAGCCAAGATGTCGGCCTTAATGAAAAACTGTTTTTT.

This clonotype was counted only a few times. V is TRBV6-1 and J is TRBJ2-5, with a tentative D call TRBD2 (5 bases). The CDR3 has 12 amino acids. Germline CDR1 and CDR2: MNHNS and SASEGT. The germline V and J ends were trimmed by 5 bases and 11 bases, with 15 bases remaining between them. Written as DNA, the CDR3 is TGTGCCAGCAGTAGCGGCCACGGGGAGCAGTACTTC. Amino acid sequence: CASSSGHGEQYF.

The chain employs TRBV6-2 or TRBV6-3 and TRBJ2-1, with 12 bases lining up with TRBD2. Germline loops: CDR1 MNHEY, CDR2 SVGEGT. The CDR3 length is 17 residues. The J segment lost 8 bases and the V segment lost 0 bases, leaving 8 bases of the junction unmatched. The CDR3 is CASSYSRAASGRDEQFF. The CDR3 nucleotides read TGTGCCAGCAGTTACTCGAGGGCGGCTAGCGGGAGGGATGAGCAGTTCTTC.

The sample holds a few counts of this clonotype. The chain uses TRBV13 and TRBJ2-1, with TRBD1 identical over 8 bases. This CDR3 is 18 amino acids long. CDR1 and CDR2 from the germline V gene are PRHDT and FYEKMQ (reference sequence). V was clipped by 0 bases and J by 2 bases; unmatched bases: 9. For the CDR3, the DNA is TGTGCCAGCAGCTTAGGCCCACAGGAGACAGGGGCCTACAATGAGCAGTTCTTC. Amino acids: CASSLGPQETGAYNEQFF. Drawing the rest from reference TRBV13 and TRBJ2-1, the complete variable domain is AAGVIQSPRHLIKEKRETATLKCYPIPRHDTVYWYQQGPGQDPQFLISFYEKMQSDKGSIPDRFSAQQFSDYHSELNMSSLELGDSALYFCASSLGPQETGAYNEQFFGPGTRLTVL.

This clonotype was seen ten or more times. The rearrangement joins TRBV6-1 to TRBJ2-3; D is unclear. Germline V gene data show CDR1 as MNHNS and CDR2 as SASEGT. Trimming cost V 2 bases and J 3 bases, with 6 bases left between them. The CDR3 has 13 residues. DNA for the CDR3: TGTGCCAGCAGTGAACTTGGGACAGATACGCAGTATTTT. Translated: CASSELGTDTQYF.

CDR3 bases: TGCAGTGGTACTAGCGGGATTGATATTGAGCAGTACTTC. This sequence encodes CSGTSGIDIEQYF. The chain recombines TRBV20-1 with TRBJ2-5; TRBD2 matches 10 bases. The germline V gene encodes CDR1 DFQATT and CDR2 SNEGSKA (reference sequence). The CDR3 sequence is 13 residues long. J gave up 11 bases and V 7 bases, and 13 bases lay outside the gene matches.

The rearrangement joins TRBV9 to TRBJ2-1; 9 nucleotides align to TRBD2. Germline CDR1 is SGDLS and CDR2 is YYNGEE. This CDR3 spans 15 amino acids. J lost 9 bases, V lost 4 bases, and 11 bases had no gene match. The CDR3 protein is CASSPSGRSLGEQFF. CDR3 DNA sequence: TGTGCCAGCAGCCCCAGCGGGAGGAGTTTGGGTGAGCAGTTCTTC.

The rearrangement links TRBV29-1 to TRBJ2-7, with TRBD2 matching 9 bases. V lost 3 bases and J lost 4; bases outside the gene matches: 10. Looked up from germline, CDR1 is SQVTM and CDR2 is ANQGSEA. The CDR3 contains 15 residues. The CDR3 sequence: CSVETSGGGGYEQYF. Here the CDR3 DNA reads TGCAGCGTTGAGACTAGCGGAGGGGGGGGGTACGAGCAGTACTTC.

Here the CDR3 DNA reads TGCAGTGCTCCACCCGCCGCGGGAGCCCAAGAGACCCAGTACTTC. It encodes CSAPPAAGAQETQYF. The chain has TRBV20-1 and TRBJ2-5, with 7 bases identical to TRBD2. This CDR3 has 15 amino acids. Germline loops: CDR1 DFQATT, CDR2 SNEGSKA (reference sequence). Germline trimming cut 5 bases from V and 1 base from J; bases unmatched to any gene: 10.

This chain's CDR3 is CASSFLGTPSAAAKNIQYF. The CDR3 bases are TGTGCCAGCAGTTTCCTAGGGACCCCCAGCGCAGCAGCCAAAAACATTCAGTACTTC. The J gene is TRBJ2-4, the V gene TRBV27; D is perhaps TRBD1 or TRBD2 (5 bases each). Germline CDR1 is MNHEY and CDR2 is SMNVEV (reference sequence). CDR3 size: 19 residues. V was pared by 3 bases and J by 0 bases, with 21 bases between.